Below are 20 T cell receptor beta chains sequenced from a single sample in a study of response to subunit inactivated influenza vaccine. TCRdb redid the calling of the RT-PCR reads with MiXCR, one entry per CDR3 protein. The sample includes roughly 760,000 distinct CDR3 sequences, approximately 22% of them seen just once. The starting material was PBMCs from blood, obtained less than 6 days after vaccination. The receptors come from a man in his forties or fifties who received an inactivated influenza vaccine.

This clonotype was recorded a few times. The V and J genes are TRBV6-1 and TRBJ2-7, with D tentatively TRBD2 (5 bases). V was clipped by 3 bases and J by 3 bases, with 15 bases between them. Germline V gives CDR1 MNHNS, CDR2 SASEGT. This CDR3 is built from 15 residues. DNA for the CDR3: TGTGCCAGCAGTGACGACGGGGTTTCTAGCTACGAGCAGTACTTC. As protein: CASSDDGVSSYEQYF.

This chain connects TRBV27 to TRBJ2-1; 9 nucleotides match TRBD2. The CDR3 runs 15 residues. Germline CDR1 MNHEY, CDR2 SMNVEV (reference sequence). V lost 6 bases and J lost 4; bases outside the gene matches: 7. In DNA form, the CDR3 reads TGTGCCAGCAGGGCGAGGACTAGCGAGTACAATGAGCAGTTCTTC. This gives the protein CASRARTSEYNEQFF.

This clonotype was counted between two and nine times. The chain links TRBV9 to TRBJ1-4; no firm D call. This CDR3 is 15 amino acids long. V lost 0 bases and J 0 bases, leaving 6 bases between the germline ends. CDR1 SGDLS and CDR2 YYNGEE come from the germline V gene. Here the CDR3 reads CASSVGGTTNEKLFF. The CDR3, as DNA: TGTGCCAGCAGCGTAGGAGGAACAACTAATGAAAAACTGTTTTTT.

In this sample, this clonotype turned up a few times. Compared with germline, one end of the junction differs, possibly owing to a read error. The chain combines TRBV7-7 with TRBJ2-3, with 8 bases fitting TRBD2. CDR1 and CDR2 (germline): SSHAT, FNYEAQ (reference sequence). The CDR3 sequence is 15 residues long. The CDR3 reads CASSLGGGIGDTQYF. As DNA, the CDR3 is TGTGCTAGCAGCTTAGGCGGGGGGATTGGCGATACGCAGTATTTT.

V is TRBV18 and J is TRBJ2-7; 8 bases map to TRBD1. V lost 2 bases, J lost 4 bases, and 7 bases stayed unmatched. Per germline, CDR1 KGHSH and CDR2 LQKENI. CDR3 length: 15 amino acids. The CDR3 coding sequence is TGTGCCAGCTCACCAATGCGGACAGGGTGGTACGAGCAGTACTTC. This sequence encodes CASSPMRTGWYEQYF.

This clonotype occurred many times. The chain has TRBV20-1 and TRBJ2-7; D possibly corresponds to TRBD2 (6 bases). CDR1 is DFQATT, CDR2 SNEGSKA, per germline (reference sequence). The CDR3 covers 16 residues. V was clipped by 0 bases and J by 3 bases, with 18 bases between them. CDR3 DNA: TGCAGTGCTAGAGACCCATCCCGGGGGAAAGACTACGAGCAGTACTTC. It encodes CSARDPSRGKDYEQYF.

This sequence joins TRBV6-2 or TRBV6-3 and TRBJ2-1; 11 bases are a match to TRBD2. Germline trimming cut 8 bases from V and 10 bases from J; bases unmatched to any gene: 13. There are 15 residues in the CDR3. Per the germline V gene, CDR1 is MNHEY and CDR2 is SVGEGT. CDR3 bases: TGTGCCAGCCTCTACCTAGCGGGAGGTCCGGCGGAGCAGTTCTTC. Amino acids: CASLYLAGGPAEQFF.

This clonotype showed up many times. As DNA, the CDR3 is TGCAGCGTTGACGGGGGTTGGGATGAAAAACTGTTTTTT. Translating it yields CSVDGGWDEKLFF. V is TRBV29-1 and J is TRBJ1-4; possibly TRBD1 for D (5 bases). The V end was cut by 3 bases, the J end by 6 bases, with 11 bases between. CDR3 length: 13 amino acids. Germline assignment: CDR1 SQVTM and CDR2 ANQGSEA.

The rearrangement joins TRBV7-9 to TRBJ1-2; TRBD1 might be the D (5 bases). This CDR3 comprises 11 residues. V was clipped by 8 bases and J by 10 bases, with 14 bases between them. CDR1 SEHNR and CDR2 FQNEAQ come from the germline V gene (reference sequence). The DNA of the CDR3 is TGTGCCAGCCGTTTCGGGGGGTACTACACCTTC. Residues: CASRFGGYYTF.

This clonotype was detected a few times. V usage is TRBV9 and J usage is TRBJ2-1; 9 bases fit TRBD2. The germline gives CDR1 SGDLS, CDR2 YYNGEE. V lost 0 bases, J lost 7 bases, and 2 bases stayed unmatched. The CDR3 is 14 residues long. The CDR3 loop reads CASSVGGLANEQFF. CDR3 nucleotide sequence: TGTGCCAGCAGCGTAGGAGGACTAGCGAATGAGCAGTTCTTC.

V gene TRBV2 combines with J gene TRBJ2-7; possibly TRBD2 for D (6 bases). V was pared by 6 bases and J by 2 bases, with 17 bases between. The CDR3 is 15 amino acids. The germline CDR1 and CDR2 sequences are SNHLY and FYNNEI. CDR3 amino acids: CASSPSLGGTYEQYF. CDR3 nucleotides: TGTGCCAGCAGCCCTTCCCTGGGCGGGACCTACGAGCAGTACTTC.

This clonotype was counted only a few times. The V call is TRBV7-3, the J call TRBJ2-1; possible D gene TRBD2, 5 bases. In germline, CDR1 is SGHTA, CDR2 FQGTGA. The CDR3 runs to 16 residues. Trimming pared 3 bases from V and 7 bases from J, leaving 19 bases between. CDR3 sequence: CASSFNAPRAGNEQFF. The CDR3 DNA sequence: TGTGCCAGCAGCTTTAATGCCCCGCGGGCCGGGAATGAGCAGTTCTTC.

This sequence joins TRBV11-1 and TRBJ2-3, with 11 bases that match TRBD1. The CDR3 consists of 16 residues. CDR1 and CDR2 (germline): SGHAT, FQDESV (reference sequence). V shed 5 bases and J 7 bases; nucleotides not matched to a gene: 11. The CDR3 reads CASSPWTGGMVNTQYF. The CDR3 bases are TGTGCCAGCAGCCCCTGGACAGGGGGCATGGTTAATACGCAGTATTTT.

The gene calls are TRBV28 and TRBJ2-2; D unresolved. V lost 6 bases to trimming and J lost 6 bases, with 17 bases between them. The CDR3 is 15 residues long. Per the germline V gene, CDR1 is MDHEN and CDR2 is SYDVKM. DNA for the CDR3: TGTGCCAGCAGCCTTCTCGGAAGTGGGGCCGGGGAGCTGTTTTTT. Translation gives CASSLLGSGAGELFF.

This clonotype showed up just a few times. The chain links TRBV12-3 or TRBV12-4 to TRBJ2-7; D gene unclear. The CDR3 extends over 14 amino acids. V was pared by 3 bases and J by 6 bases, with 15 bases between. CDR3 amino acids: CASSLSNSRSEQYF. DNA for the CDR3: TGTGCCAGCAGTTTGTCCAATAGTCGTAGCGAGCAGTACTTC.

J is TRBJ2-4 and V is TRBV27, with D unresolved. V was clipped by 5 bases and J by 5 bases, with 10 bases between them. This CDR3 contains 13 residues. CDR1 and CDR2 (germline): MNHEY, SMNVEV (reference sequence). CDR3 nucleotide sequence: TGTGCCAGCAGTCCTTCGTTAGAAAACATTCAGTACTTC. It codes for CASSPSLENIQYF.

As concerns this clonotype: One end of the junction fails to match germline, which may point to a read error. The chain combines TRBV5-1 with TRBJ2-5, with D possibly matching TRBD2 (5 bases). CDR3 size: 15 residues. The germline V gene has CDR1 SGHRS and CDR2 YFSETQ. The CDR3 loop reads CASSLAVSDQDTQYF. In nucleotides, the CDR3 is TGCGCCAGCAGCTTAGCGGTGTCAGACCAAGATACCCAGTACTTC.

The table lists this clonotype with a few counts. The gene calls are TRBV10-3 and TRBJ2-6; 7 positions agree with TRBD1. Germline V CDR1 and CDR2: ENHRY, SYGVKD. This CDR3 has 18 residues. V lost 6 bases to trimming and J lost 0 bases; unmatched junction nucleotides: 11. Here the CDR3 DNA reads TGTGCCATCAGAGAGGGACAGCACCAATTCTCTGGGGCCAACGTCCTGACTTTC. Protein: CAIREGQHQFSGANVLTF.

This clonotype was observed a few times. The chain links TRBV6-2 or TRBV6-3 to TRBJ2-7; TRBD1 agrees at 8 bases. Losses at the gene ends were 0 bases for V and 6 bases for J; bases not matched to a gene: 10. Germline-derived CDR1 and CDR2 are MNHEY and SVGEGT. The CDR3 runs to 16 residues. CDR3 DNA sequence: TGTGCCAGCAGTTACTCTCTTTTCCGTGGACAGGGCGAGCAGTACTTC. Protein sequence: CASSYSLFRGQGEQYF.

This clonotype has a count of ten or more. The CDR3 DNA reads TGCGCCAGCAGCCAAGGGTTCACAAATTCCCTAAGGTACTTC. It translates to CASSQGFTNSLRYF. The chain uses TRBV4-3 and TRBJ2-7; D not certain. The V end lost 1 base, the J end lost 12 bases, and 19 bases lay between the germline ends. This CDR3 has 14 residues. CDR1 is LGHNA and CDR2 is YSLEER in the germline V gene.